Presented here are 6 T cell receptor beta chains from one specimen sequenced in a study of spatial heterogeneity in lung cancer. The time point is: blood at routine non-recurrence follow-up after resection. TCRdb ran MiXCR on the 5' RACE reads and lists one entry per CDR3 protein. The table has roughly 99,000 distinct CDR3 sequences, around 19% seen once. Here the sequenced sample was PBMCs, taken at follow-up. All receptors come from a male donor with early-stage non-small cell lung cancer.

This clonotype has only a few counts. The V and J genes are TRBV10-3 and TRBJ2-6; 9 nucleotides align to TRBD1. Germline lookup yields CDR1 ENHRY and CDR2 SYGVKD. This CDR3 has 17 residues. V shed 6 bases, J shed 1 base, and the junction held 7 bases outside the gene matches. CDR3 sequence reads: CAISPGQGGSGANVLTF. The CDR3 bases are TGTGCCATCAGCCCGGGACAGGGAGGATCTGGGGCCAACGTCCTGACTTTC.

This clonotype was seen a handful of times. CDR3 residues: CASSQDRVGTEQYF. For the CDR3, the DNA is TGTGCCAGCTCACAAGACAGGGTTGGGACCGAGCAGTACTTC. The chain couples TRBV18 to TRBJ2-7, with TRBD1 matching over 7 bases. V shed 4 bases and J 6 bases; nucleotides not matched to a gene: 9. CDR3 size: 14 residues. The germline V gene encodes CDR1 KGHSH and CDR2 LQKENI.

This chain links TRBV10-2 with TRBJ2-5; TRBD1 matches 10 bases. There are 15 residues in the CDR3. V gave up 0 bases and J gave up 6 bases; unmatched junction bases: 4. CDR1 is WSHSY and CDR2 is SAAADI in the germline V gene. CDR3 sequence reads: CASSESGTGAKTQYF. CDR3 nucleotide sequence: TGCGCCAGCAGTGAGTCAGGGACAGGGGCGAAGACCCAGTACTTC.

This clonotype was detected a few times. V usage is TRBV24-1 and J usage is TRBJ2-3; D ambiguous. The ends were cut back, 3 bases at V and 1 base at J, with 7 bases in the middle. This CDR3 is built from 14 residues. The germline CDR1 and CDR2 sequences are KGHDR and SFDVKD. The CDR3 region is CATSDMAGTDTQYF. The CDR3 DNA follows: TGTGCCACCAGTGATATGGCGGGCACAGATACGCAGTATTTT.

This clonotype came up a few times. The chain combines TRBV29-1 with TRBJ1-5; no clear D. The CDR3 contains 12 residues. Germline V gives CDR1 SQVTM, CDR2 ANQGSEA. Deletions cut 5 bases from V and 2 bases from J, with 7 bases between. The CDR3 DNA reads TGCAGCGTTAGTGATGGCAATCAGCCCCAGCATTTT. Amino acid sequence: CSVSDGNQPQHF.

The DNA of the CDR3 is TGTGCCATCTGGAGCGGGAGGGATACCGGGGAGCTGTTTTTT. Its translation: CAIWSGRDTGELFF. The V call is TRBV10-3, the J call TRBJ2-2; 10 bases map to TRBD2. This CDR3 region has 14 residues. Germline lookup yields CDR1 ENHRY and CDR2 SYGVKD. The ends lost 8 bases at V and 5 bases at J; junction bases unmatched: 5.